Listed here are 18 T cell receptor beta chains from one sample, sequenced in a study of vaccination effects on CD4 cells after COVID-19. Measured with immunoSEQ multiplex PCR; TCRdb has only the in-frame clones, and not every one. The repertoire holds 25,000 to 35,000 clones, with around 67% as singletons. Their antigen targets remain unknown. Sequencing in the ViraFEST assay came after antigen-specific CD4+ T cells had been expanded with viral peptide pools, which were used to stimulate PBMC. Following 10 days of culture, CD4+ T cells were isolated. Of the BNT162b2 and mRNA-1273 vaccines, participants received two doses of one or the other. Sequencing used CD4+ T cells from PBMCs cultured with HCoV-229E spike peptides, obtained after COVID-19 vaccination. The receptor source for this set is a human donor who received a COVID-19 vaccine.

The chain is built from TRBV11-2 and TRBJ2-4; the D gene could be TRBD1 or TRBD2 (6 bases each). Looked up from germline, CDR1 is SGHAT and CDR2 is FQNNGV. V lost 4 bases and J lost 8, with 12 bases in between. CDR3 size: 13 residues. In DNA, the CDR3 is TGTGCCAGCAGCTATAGGGGGGTGGACATTCAGTACTTC. As protein: CASSYRGVDIQYF. Full variable domain (outside the CDR3, taken from reference TRBV11-2 and TRBJ2-4): EAGVAQSPRYKIIEKRQSVAFWCNPISGHATLYWYQQILGQGPKLLIQFQNNGVVDDSQLPKDRFSAERLKGVDSTLKIQPAKLEDSAVYLCASSYRGVDIQYFGAGTRLSVL.

The rearrangement joins TRBV28 to TRBJ2-7; TRBD2 is a possible D gene (5 bases). Trimming shortened V by 2 bases and J by 4 bases, and 12 bases separated the two germline ends. The CDR3 extends over 14 amino acids. Per germline, CDR1 MDHEN and CDR2 SYDVKM. DNA of the CDR3: TGTGCCAGCAGTTTAGAACTAGGAAAATACGAGCAGTACTTC. Translated: CASSLELGKYEQYF.

J is TRBJ2-1 and V is TRBV6-1, with 9 bases that match TRBD2. Looked up from germline, CDR1 is MNHNS and CDR2 is SASEGT. Trimming at V came to 4 bases and at J to 8 bases, leaving 12 bases not matched to a gene. The CDR3 is made up of 16 amino acids. In nucleotides, the CDR3 is TGTGCCAGCAGTGTACGGGGTAGCGGGAGTGCCGATGAGCAGTTCTTC. Amino acids: CASSVRGSGSADEQFF.

The chain couples TRBV27 to TRBJ1-2; maybe TRBD1 (6 bases). The CDR3 consists of 14 residues. Per germline, CDR1 MNHEY and CDR2 SMNVEV (reference sequence). V was shortened by 7 bases and J by 3 bases, with 15 bases between the two germline ends. CDR3 nucleotides: TGTGCCAGCACCCTACAGGGACCGGACTATGGCTACACCTTC. Protein product: CASTLQGPDYGYTF.

The V and J genes are TRBV12-3 or TRBV12-4 and TRBJ2-7, with D perhaps TRBD1 (5 bases). The CDR3 covers 12 residues. V lost 3 bases to trimming and J lost 4 bases, with 7 bases between them. The CDR3 here is CASSLQGYEQYF. In DNA, the CDR3 is TGTGCCAGCAGTTTGCAGGGATACGAGCAGTACTTC.

This clone is a singleton in its sample. The chain joins TRBV6-5 to TRBJ2-2; 9 bases agree with TRBD1. V shed 0 bases and J 6 bases; nucleotides not matched to a gene: 2. CDR3 length equals 15 residues. Germline V CDR1 and CDR2: MNHEY, SVGAGI. The CDR3: CASSYSWTGAGELFF. The CDR3 region has the DNA TGTGCCAGCAGTTACTCCTGGACAGGGGCCGGGGAGCTGTTTTTT.

The V gene is TRBV5-1, the J gene TRBJ1-4; D unclear. Germline CDR1 and CDR2: SGHRS and YFSETQ. This CDR3 has 18 amino acids. V gave up 0 bases and J gave up 0 bases, with 15 bases separating them. Here the CDR3 DNA reads TGCGCCAGCAGCTTGGTAGTCGGGCTTCTTGCAACTAATGAAAAACTGTTTTTT. Translated, it gives CASSLVVGLLATNEKLFF.

This chain uses TRBV5-1 with TRBJ2-5; D gene ambiguous. CDR1 and CDR2 from the germline V gene are SGHRS and YFSETQ. The CDR3 length is 13 residues. V was trimmed by 7 bases and J by 4 bases, leaving 14 bases between them. The CDR3 loop reads CASAALTRETQYF. The DNA for the CDR3 is TGCGCCAGCGCCGCGCTGACGAGAGAGACCCAGTACTTC.

In this sample, this clone turned up once. The gene calls are TRBV11-2 and TRBJ2-2; the D gene is possibly TRBD2 (6 bases). Germline loops: CDR1 SGHAT, CDR2 FQNNGV. The CDR3 runs to 14 residues. The V end was cut by 2 bases, the J end by 6 bases, with 10 bases between. The CDR3 DNA is TGTGCCAGCAGCTTAAGTCTAGCGTCCGGGGAGCTGTTTTTT. Its translation: CASSLSLASGELFF.

The rearrangement joins TRBV6-1 to TRBJ1-2, with 8 bases fitting TRBD1. Germline V gene sequence: CDR1 MNHNS, CDR2 SASEGT. CDR3 length: 17 residues. Unmatched junction bases numbered 12, after V lost 4 bases and J lost 2 bases. CDR3 amino acids: CASSVRTGIIENYGYTF. The CDR3 nucleotides read TGTGCCAGCAGTGTACGGACAGGGATTATCGAGAACTATGGCTACACCTTC.

The chain joins TRBV6-5 to TRBJ1-6, with 8 bases aligning to TRBD1. With 0 bases clipped from V and 9 bases from J, the junction kept 7 bases outside the gene matches. There are 16 residues in the CDR3. Per the germline V gene, CDR1 is MNHEY and CDR2 is SVGAGI. DNA of the CDR3: TGTGCCAGCAGTTACTCACTATTGACAGGGGCTTCACCCCTCCACTTT. Translated: CASSYSLLTGASPLHF.

With respect to this clone: The identical CDR3 is also encoded by other nucleotide sequences in the sample. DNA for the CDR3: TGTGCCAGCAGTAACGATGGCTATGGCTACACCTTC. The encoded protein is CASSNDGYGYTF. The V and J genes are TRBV6-5 and TRBJ1-2; D is uncertain. V lost 5 bases and J 4 bases, leaving 8 bases between the germline ends. This CDR3 contains 12 residues. Germline V gives CDR1 MNHEY, CDR2 SVGAGI.

This chain links TRBV7-2 with TRBJ2-2, with a tentative D call TRBD1 (6 bases). Trimming cost V 4 bases and J 5 bases, with 11 bases left between them. Germline loops: CDR1 SGHTA, CDR2 FQGNSA. The CDR3 totals 14 residues. The chain's CDR3 is CASSWWTETGELFF. CDR3 DNA: TGTGCCAGCAGCTGGTGGACAGAGACCGGGGAGCTGTTTTTT.

The chain has TRBV5-4 and TRBJ2-1; D is ambiguous. Germline V gives CDR1 SGHNT, CDR2 YYREEE (reference sequence). V gave up 0 bases and J gave up 0 bases, with 7 bases separating them. The length of the CDR3 is 15 residues. CDR3 residues: CASSLGRVSYNEQFF. CDR3 nucleotides: TGTGCCAGCAGCTTGGGACGGGTCTCCTACAATGAGCAGTTCTTC.

The rearrangement uses TRBV6-4 and TRBJ1-2, with TRBD1 as a possible D gene (5 bases). CDR1 and CDR2 (germline): MRHNA, SNTAGT. This CDR3 is built from 14 residues. Deletions cut 6 bases from V and 0 bases from J, with 11 bases between. The CDR3 protein is CASRMDTANYGYTF. CDR3 DNA sequence: TGTGCCAGCAGGATGGACACCGCTAACTATGGCTACACCTTC.

This rearrangement joins TRBV9 to TRBJ2-1; TRBD2 matches at 8 bases. Unmatched junction bases numbered 7, after V lost 3 bases and J lost 2 bases. Per the germline V gene, CDR1 is SGDLS and CDR2 is YYNGEE. The CDR3 runs to 16 residues. CDR3 DNA: TGTGCCAGCAGCGCTCTAGCGGGTAATACCTACAATGAGCAGTTCTTC. This encodes CASSALAGNTYNEQFF.

The chain has TRBV30 and TRBJ1-1, with TRBD1 identical over 7 bases. Germline lookup yields CDR1 GTSNPN and CDR2 SVGIG (reference sequence). CDR3 length equals 14 residues. The V segment lost 3 bases and the J segment 0 bases; nucleotides outside the gene matches: 4. The CDR3 spells CAWRAGTVNTEAFF. In DNA, the CDR3 is TGTGCCTGGAGAGCCGGGACAGTGAACACTGAAGCTTTCTTT.

This chain uses TRBV3-1 (or the pseudogene TRBV3-2) with TRBJ1-4; D is ambiguous. Germline V gives CDR1 LGHDT, CDR2 YNNKEL (reference sequence). The CDR3 loop spans 13 amino acids. The germline V and J ends were trimmed by 6 bases and 5 bases, with 10 bases remaining between them. CDR3 bases: TGTGCCAGCAGTGGCGGCCCGAATGAAAAACTGTTTTTT. This gives the protein CASSGGPNEKLFF.